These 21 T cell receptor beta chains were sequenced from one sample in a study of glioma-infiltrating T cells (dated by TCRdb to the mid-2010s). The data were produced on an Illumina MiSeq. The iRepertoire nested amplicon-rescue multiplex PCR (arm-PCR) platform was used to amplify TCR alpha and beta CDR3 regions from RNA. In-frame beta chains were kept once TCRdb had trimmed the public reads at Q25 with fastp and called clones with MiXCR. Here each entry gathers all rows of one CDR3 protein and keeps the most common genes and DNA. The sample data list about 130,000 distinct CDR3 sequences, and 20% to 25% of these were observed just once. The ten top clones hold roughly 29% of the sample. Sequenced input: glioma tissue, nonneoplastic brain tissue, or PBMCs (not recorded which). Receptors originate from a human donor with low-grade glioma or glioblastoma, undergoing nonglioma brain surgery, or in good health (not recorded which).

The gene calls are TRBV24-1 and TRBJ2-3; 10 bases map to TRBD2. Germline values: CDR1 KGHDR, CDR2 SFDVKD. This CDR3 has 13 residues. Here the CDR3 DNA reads TGTGCAACCGGACTAGCGGTCACAGATACGCAGTATTTT. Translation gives CATGLAVTDTQYF.

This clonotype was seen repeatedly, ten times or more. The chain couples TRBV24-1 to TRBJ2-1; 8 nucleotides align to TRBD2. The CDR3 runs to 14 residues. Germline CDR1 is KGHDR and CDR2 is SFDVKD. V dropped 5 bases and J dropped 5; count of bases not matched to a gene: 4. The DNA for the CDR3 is TGTGCCACCAGTGGAACAGCGGGGGACAATGAGCAGTTCTTC. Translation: CATSGTAGDNEQFF.

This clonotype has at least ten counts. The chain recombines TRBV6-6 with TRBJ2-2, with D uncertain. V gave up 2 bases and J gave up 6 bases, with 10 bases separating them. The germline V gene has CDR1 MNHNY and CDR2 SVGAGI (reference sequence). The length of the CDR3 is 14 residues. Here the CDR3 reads CASSYEPHPGELFF. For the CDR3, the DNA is TGTGCCAGCAGTTACGAGCCACATCCCGGGGAGCTGTTTTTT.

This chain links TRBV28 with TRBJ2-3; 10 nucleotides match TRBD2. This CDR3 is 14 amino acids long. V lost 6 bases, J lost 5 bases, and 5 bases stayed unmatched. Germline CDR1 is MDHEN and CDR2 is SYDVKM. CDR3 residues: CASSQAGGGDTQYF. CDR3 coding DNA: TGTGCCAGCAGCCAAGCGGGGGGGGGAGATACGCAGTATTTT.

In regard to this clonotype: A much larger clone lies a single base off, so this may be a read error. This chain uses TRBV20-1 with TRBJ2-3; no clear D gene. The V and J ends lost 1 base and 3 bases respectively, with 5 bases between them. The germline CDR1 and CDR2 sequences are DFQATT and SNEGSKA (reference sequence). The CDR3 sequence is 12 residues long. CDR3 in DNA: TGCAGTGCTAGAGGGGTTACAGATACGCAGTATTTT. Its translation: CSARGVTDTQYF.

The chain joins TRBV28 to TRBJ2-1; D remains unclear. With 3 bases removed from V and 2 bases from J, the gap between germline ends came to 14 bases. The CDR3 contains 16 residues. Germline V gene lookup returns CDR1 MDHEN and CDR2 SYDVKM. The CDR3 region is CASSFLEARTYNEQFF. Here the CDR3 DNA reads TGTGCCAGCAGTTTTCTCGAAGCGAGAACCTACAATGAGCAGTTCTTC. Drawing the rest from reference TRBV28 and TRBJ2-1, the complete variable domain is DVKVTQSSRYLVKRTGEKVFLECVQDMDHENMFWYRQDPGLGLRLIYFSYDVKMKEKGDIPEGYSVSREKKERFSLILESASTNQTSMYLCASSFLEARTYNEQFFGPGTRLTVL.

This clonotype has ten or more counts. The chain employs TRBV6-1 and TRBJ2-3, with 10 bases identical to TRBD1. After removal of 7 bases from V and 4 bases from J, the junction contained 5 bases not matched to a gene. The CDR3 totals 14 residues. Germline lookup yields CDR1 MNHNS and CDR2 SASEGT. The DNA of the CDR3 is TGTGCCAGCAAACCGGGACAGGGGTCAGATACGCAGTATTTT. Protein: CASKPGQGSDTQYF.

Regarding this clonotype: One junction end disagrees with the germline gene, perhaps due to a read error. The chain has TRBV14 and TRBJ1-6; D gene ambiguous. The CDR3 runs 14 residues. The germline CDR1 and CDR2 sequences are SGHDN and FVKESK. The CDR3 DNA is TGTGCCAGCAGCCAATGGGGTCTTAATCCACCCCTCCACTTT. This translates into CASSQWGLNPPLHF.

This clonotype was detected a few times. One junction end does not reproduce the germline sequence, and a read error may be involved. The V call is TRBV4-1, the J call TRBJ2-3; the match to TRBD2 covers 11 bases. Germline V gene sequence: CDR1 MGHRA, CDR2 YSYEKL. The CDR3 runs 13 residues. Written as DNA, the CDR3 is TGCGCCAGCAGCCAAGGGGTGACTAGCGGGGCCCTTTTT. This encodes CASSQGVTSGALF.

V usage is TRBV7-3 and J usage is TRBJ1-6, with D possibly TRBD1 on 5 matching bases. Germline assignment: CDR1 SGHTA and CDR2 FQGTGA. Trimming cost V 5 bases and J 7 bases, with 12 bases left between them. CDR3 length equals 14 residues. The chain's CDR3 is CASSPGTSNSPLHF. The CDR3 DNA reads TGTGCCAGCAGCCCGGGGACCTCCAATTCACCCCTCCACTTT.

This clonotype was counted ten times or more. The CDR3 nucleotides are TGTGCCACCAGTGATTTCGCAGAGAGCTCAAATACGCAGTATTTT. Amino acid sequence: CATSDFAESSNTQYF. The V gene is TRBV24-1, the J gene TRBJ2-3; D gene ambiguous. The CDR3 covers 15 residues. CDR1 is KGHDR and CDR2 is SFDVKD in the germline V gene. V was shortened by 1 base and J by 7 bases, with 14 bases between the two germline ends.

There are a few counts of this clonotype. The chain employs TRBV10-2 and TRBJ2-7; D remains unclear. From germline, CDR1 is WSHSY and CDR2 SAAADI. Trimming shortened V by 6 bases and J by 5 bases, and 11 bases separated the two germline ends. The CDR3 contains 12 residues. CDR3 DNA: TGCGCCAGCAGCCTAAGTACCGACGAGCAGTACGTC. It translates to CASSLSTDEQYV.

DNA for the CDR3: TGTGCCACCAGTGACCCTGGCAGGGCTTATGGCTACACCTTC. Amino acids: CATSDPGRAYGYTF. The chain joins TRBV24-1 to TRBJ1-2, with D possibly TRBD1 on 5 matching bases. CDR1 and CDR2 from the germline V gene are KGHDR and SFDVKD. Trimming left V 4 bases short and J 5 bases short, with 13 bases between. The CDR3 runs 14 residues.

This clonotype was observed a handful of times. This CDR3 reads CASSQIQGGAFF. The CDR3 DNA follows: TGTGCCAGCAGCCAGATACAGGGTGGCGCTTTCTTT. The chain carries TRBV3-1 and TRBJ1-1; the D gene is possibly TRBD1 (6 bases). The CDR3 loop spans 12 amino acids. CDR1 is LGHDT and CDR2 is YNNKEL in the germline V gene (reference sequence). The V and J ends lost 3 bases and 11 bases respectively, with 13 bases between them. Full variable domain (missing parts from reference TRBV3-1 and TRBJ1-1): DTAVSQTPKYLVTQMGNDKSIKCEQNLGHDTMYWYKQDSKKFLKIMFSYNNKELIINETVPNRFSPKSPDKAHLNLHINSLELGDSAVYFCASSQIQGGAFFGQGTRLTVV.

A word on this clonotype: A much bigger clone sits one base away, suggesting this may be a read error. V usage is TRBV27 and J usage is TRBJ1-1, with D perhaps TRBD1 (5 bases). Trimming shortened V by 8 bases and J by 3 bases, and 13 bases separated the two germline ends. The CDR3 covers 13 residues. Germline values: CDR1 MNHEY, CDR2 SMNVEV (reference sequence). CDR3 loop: CASWGSRYTEAFF. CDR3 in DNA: TGTGCCAGCTGGGGGAGTCGGTACACTGAAGCTTTCTTT.

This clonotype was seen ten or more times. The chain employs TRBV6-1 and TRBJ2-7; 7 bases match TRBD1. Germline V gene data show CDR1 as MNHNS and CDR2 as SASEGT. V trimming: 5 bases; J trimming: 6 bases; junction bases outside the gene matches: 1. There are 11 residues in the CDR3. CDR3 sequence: CASSSGGEQYV. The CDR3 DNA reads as TGTGCCAGCAGTTCAGGGGGCGAGCAGTACGTC.

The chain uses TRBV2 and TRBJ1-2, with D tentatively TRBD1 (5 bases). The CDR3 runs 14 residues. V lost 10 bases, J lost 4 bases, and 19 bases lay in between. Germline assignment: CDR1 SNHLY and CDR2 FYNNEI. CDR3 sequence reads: CANGGGGHSYGYTF. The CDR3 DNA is TGTGCCAATGGGGGTGGCGGACACAGCTATGGCTACACCTTC. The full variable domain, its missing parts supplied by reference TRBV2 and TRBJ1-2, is EPEVTQTPSHQVTQMGQEVILRCVPISNHLYFYWYRQILGQKVEFLVSFYNNEISEKSEIFDDQFSVERPDGSNFTLKIRSTKLEDSAMYFCANGGGGHSYGYTFGSGTRLTVV.

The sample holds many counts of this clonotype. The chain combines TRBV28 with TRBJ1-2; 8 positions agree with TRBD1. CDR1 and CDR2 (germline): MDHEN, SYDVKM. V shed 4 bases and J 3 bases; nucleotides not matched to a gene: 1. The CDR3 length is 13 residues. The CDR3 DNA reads TGTGCCAGCAGTTCACAGGGGGACTATGGCTACACCTTC. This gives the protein CASSSQGDYGYTF.

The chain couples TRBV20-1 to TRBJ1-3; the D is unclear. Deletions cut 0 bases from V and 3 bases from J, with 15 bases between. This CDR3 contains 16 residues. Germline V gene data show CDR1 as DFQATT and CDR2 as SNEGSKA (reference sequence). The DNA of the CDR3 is TGCAGTGCTAGAGATCTCTCGGTATGGTTTGGAAACACCATATATTTT. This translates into CSARDLSVWFGNTIYF.

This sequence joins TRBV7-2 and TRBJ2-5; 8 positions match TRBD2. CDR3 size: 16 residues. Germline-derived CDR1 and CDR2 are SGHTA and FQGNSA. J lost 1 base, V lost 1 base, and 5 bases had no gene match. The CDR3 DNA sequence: TGTGCCAGCAGCTTAGGTTCAGCGGGGGCCCAAGAGACCCAGTACTTC. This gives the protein CASSLGSAGAQETQYF.

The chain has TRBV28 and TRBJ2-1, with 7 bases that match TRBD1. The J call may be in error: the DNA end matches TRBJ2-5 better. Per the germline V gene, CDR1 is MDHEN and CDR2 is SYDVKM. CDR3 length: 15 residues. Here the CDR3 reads CASSGAGTEKETQYF. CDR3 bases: TGTGCCAGCAGTGGGGCCGGGACAGAAAAAGAGACCCAGTACTTC.